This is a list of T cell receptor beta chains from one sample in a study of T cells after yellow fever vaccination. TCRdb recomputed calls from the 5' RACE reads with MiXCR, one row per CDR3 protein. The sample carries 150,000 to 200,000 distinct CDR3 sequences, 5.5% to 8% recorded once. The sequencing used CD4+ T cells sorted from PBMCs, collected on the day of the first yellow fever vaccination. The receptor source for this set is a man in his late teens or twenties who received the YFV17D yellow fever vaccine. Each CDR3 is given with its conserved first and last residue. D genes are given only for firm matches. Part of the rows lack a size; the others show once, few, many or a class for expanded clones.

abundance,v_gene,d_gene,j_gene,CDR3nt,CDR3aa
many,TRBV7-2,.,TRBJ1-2,TGTGCCAGCAGCCCTGACGCATCATGGGGCTACACCTTC,CASSPDASWGYTF
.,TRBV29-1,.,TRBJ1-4,TGCAGCCGGCGGGTCTCGAATGAAAAACTGTTTTTT,CSRRVSNEKLFF
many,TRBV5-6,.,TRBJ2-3,TGTGCCAGCAGCTTGGTGTTTCTCCAGGACACAGATACGCAGTATTTT,CASSLVFLQDTDTQYF
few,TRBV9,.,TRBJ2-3,TGTGCCAGCAGCGGATGGGGGGGCCCCCCAGATACGCAGTATTTT,CASSGWGGPPDTQYF
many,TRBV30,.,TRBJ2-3,TGTGCCTGGGGGGGCGCCTTCACAGATACGCAGTATTTT,CAWGGAFTDTQYF
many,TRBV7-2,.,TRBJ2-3,TGTGCCAGCAGCCTCGTGGGCGGAGACACAGATACGCAGTATTTT,CASSLVGGDTDTQYF
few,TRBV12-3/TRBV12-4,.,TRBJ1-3,TGTGCCAGCAGTTTCAGGGCATCTGGAAACACCATATATTTT,CASSFRASGNTIYF
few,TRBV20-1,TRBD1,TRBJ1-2,TGCAGTGCTAGAGTAAGACAGGGGGCCTATGGCTACACCTTC,CSARVRQGAYGYTF
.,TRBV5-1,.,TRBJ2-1,TGCGCCAGCAGCGCGGGACCGCTAAACTTCCAGTTCTTC,CASSAGPLNFQFF
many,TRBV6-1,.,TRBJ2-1,TGTGCCAGCACCCCACCCGGGAACTCCTACAATGAGCAGTTCTTC,CASTPPGNSYNEQFF
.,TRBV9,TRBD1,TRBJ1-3,TGTGCCAGCAGCGTAACCCCCGCCCCGACAGGGGGGAGAAACACCATATATTTT,CASSVTPAPTGGRNTIYF
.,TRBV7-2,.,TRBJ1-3,TGTGCCAGCAGGAAGGGGGGGTTCGGAAACACCATATATTTT,CASRKGGFGNTIYF
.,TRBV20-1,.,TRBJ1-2,TGCAGTCCTACCCTAGAGGGCTATGGCTACACCTTC,CSPTLEGYGYTF
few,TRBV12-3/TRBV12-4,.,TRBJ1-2,TGTGCCAGCAGGGGACGGTCCTATGGCTACACCTTC,CASRGRSYGYTF
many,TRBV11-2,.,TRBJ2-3,TGTGCCAGCAACGAGGTTAGGACAGATACGCAGTATTTT,CASNEVRTDTQYF
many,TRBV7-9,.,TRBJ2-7,TGTGCCAGCAGCTTAGCAGACGGTCCCTACGAGCAGTACTTC,CASSLADGPYEQYF
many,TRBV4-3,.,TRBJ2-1,TGCGCCAGCAGCCAAGTAAGGGAATCCAATGAGCAGTTCTTC,CASSQVRESNEQFF
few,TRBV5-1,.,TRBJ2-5,TGCGCCAGCAGCGCCGGCCTCATGGGGGAGACCCAGTACTTC,CASSAGLMGETQYF
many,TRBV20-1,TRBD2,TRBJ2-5,TGCAGTGCTCCGGGACTAGCGGGGGCCCAAGAGACCCAGTACTTC,CSAPGLAGAQETQYF
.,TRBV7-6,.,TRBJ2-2,TGTGCCAGCAGCCCAGGGTCGGGGACGAACACCGGGGAGCTGTTTTTT,CASSPGSGTNTGELFF
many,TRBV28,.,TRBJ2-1,TGTGCCAGCAGTAGACCCCGACAGGGCCGGGGGAGTGAGCAGTTCTTC,CASSRPRQGRGSEQFF
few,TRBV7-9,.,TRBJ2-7,TGTGCCAGCAGCTTCTTGGCTGGGCAGGCCTACGAGCAGTACTTC,CASSFLAGQAYEQYF
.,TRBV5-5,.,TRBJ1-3,TGTGCCAGCAGCTCGCGAAAAGATGGAAACACCATATATTTT,CASSSRKDGNTIYF
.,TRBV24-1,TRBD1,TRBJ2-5,TGTGCCACCAGTGATCCTCACAAATCCGGGACAGGGATTAGAGAGACCCAGTACTTC,CATSDPHKSGTGIRETQYF
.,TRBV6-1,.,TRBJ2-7,TGTGCCAGCAGTGAACAGGGTGCCGAGCAGTACTTC,CASSEQGAEQYF
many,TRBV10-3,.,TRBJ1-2,TGTGCCATCAGTGCAATGGAGGGAGCCTATGGCTACACCTTC,CAISAMEGAYGYTF
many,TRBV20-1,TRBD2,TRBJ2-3,TGCAGTGCTCCCCAAGGGTGGCGGGGGGGCACAGATACGCAGTATTTT,CSAPQGWRGGTDTQYF
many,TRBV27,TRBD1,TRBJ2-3,TGTGCCATCTACCGGGACAGCCATACAGATACGCAGTATTTT,CAIYRDSHTDTQYF
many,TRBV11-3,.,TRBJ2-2,TGTGCCAGCAGCCATTTCCTGGGGGAGCTGTTTTTT,CASSHFLGELFF
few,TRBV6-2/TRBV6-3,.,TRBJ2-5,TGTGCCAGCAGTTATTACAGAGAGACCCAGTACTTC,CASSYYRETQYF
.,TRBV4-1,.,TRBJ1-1,TGCGCCAGCAGCCACACGGACTCGAACACTGAAGCTTTCTTT,CASSHTDSNTEAFF
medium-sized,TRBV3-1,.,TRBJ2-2,TGTGCCAGCAGCCGGTTCGGGAACACCGGGGAGCTGTTTTTT,CASSRFGNTGELFF
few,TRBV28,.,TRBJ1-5,TGTGCCAGCCATGGACCGACCCTTTTCAATCAGCCCCAGCATTTT,CASHGPTLFNQPQHF
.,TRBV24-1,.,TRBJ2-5,TGTGCCACCAGTGATCGGTCGGGAGAGACCCAGTACTTC,CATSDRSGETQYF
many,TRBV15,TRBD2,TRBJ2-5,TGTGCCACCAGCAAATTCAGCGGGGGAAGCCAAGAGACCCAGTACTTC,CATSKFSGGSQETQYF
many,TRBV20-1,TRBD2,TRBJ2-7,TGCAGTGCTAGAGCGCGACTAGCGGGGGGGCGGGGCGAGCAGTACTTC,CSARARLAGGRGEQYF
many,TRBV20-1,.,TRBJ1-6,TGCAGTGCTAGAGATCTGGGCAGGGGTGGATCACCCCTCCACTTT,CSARDLGRGGSPLHF
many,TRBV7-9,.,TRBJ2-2,TGTGCCGGAAGCCAGGGCGGAACCGGGGAGCTGTTTTTT,CAGSQGGTGELFF
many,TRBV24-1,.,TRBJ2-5,TGTGCCACCAGTGTTTCGGGGGGCAGGAAGACCCAGTACTTC,CATSVSGGRKTQYF
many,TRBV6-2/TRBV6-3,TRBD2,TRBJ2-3,TGTGCCAGCAGCTATCGAAAGGCTAGCGGGGGGCGAGATACGCAGTATTTT,CASSYRKASGGRDTQYF
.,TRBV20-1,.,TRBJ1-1,TGCAGTGCTCCAGGTGGGGGGGACACTGAAGCTTTCTTT,CSAPGGGDTEAFF